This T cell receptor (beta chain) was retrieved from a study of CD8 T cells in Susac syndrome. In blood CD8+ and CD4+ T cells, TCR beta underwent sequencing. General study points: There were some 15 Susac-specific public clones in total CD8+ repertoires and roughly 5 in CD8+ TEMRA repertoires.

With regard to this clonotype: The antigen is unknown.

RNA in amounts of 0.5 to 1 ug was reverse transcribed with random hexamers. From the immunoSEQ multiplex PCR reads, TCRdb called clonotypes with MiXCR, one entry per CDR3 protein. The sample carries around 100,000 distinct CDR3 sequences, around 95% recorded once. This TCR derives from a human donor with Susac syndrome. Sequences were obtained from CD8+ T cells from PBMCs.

CDR3 region: CASRPGQGGQPQHF. The CDR3 DNA reads as TGTGCCAGCCGGCCGGGCCAGGGAGGTCAGCCCCAGCATTTT. The chain employs TRBV12-3 or TRBV12-4 and TRBJ1-5; possibly TRBD1 for D (5 bases). The ends were cut back, 8 bases at V and 6 bases at J, with 17 bases in the middle. The CDR3 has 14 residues.